These 18 T cell receptor beta chains were sequenced from one sample in a study of OX40 agonist ivuxolimab in advanced cancers. TCRdb's copy holds only in-frame clones and misses some; the assay was immunoSEQ multiplex PCR. The table lists more than 50,000 clones, approximately 87% of them singletons. The source was CD4+ or CD8+ T cells sorted from blood, collected in a trial of the OX40 agonist ivuxolimab. Source of these receptors: an adult with an advanced solid tumor such as melanoma, head and neck, liver or kidney cancer.

The chain carries TRBV15 and TRBJ2-7; D not resolved. From germline, CDR1 is LNHNV and CDR2 YYDKDF (reference sequence). The V end was cut by 0 bases, the J end by 3 bases, with 6 bases between. CDR3 length equals 13 residues. The CDR3 region is CATSRDPYYEQYF. DNA for the CDR3: TGTGCCACCAGCAGAGATCCCTACTACGAGCAGTACTTC.

The V gene is TRBV4-1, the J gene TRBJ2-5; 15 bases align to TRBD2. This CDR3 has 17 amino acids. The V gene's germline CDR1 is MGHRA and CDR2 YSYEKL. With V trimmed by 3 bases and J by 2 bases, 4 bases remained unmatched. The CDR3 is CASSQGLAGGSQETQYF. The CDR3, as DNA: TGCGCCAGCAGCCAGGGACTAGCGGGAGGATCTCAAGAGACCCAGTACTTC.

The chain employs TRBV6-5 and TRBJ1-3; D unresolved. Germline V gene sequence: CDR1 MNHEY, CDR2 SVGAGI. The CDR3 is 15 residues long. V lost 0 bases and J 2 bases, leaving 8 bases between the germline ends. The CDR3 sequence is CASSYSTGTGNTIYF. CDR3 DNA sequence: TGTGCCAGCAGTTACTCGACCGGCACTGGAAACACCATATATTTT.

The sample holds one count of this clone. The chain recombines TRBV5-1 with TRBJ2-1; TRBD1 or TRBD2 may be the D gene (5 bases each). Germline loops: CDR1 SGHRS, CDR2 YFSETQ. CDR3 length: 15 amino acids. V lost 2 bases to trimming and J lost 3 bases, with 12 bases between them. The chain's CDR3 is CASSFSGGGYNEQFF. The CDR3 DNA sequence: TGCGCCAGCAGCTTCTCGGGTGGGGGCTACAATGAGCAGTTCTTC.

The gene calls are TRBV10-2 and TRBJ1-2; the match to TRBD1 covers 9 bases. Germline V gene sequence: CDR1 WSHSY, CDR2 SAAADI. The CDR3 contains 13 residues. V dropped 9 bases and J dropped 2; count of bases not matched to a gene: 4. CDR3 nucleotide sequence: TGCGCCAGTGGGACAGGGAACAACTATGGCTACACCTTC. It yields the protein CASGTGNNYGYTF.

The genes are TRBV7-2 and TRBJ2-3; D remains unclear. V lost 2 bases, J lost 0 bases, and 6 bases lay in between. From germline, CDR1 is SGHTA and CDR2 FQGNSA. The CDR3 contains 14 residues. CDR3 in amino acids: CASSLRDSTDTQYF. Written as DNA, the CDR3 is TGTGCCAGCAGCTTAAGGGATAGCACAGATACGCAGTATTTT.

The genes are TRBV10-3 and TRBJ2-1, with D possibly matching TRBD1 (6 bases). Looked up from germline, CDR1 is ENHRY and CDR2 is SYGVKD. The CDR3 contains 13 residues. The ends were cut back, 6 bases at V and 6 bases at J, with 12 bases in the middle. For the CDR3, the DNA is TGTGCCATCAGACTAGGGGGTTCCAATGAGCAGTTCTTC. It yields the protein CAIRLGGSNEQFF.

The chain links TRBV19 to TRBJ2-4; 11 nucleotides line up with TRBD2. This CDR3 region has 14 residues. Trimming took 3 bases from V and 6 from J; bases not matched to a gene: 1. Germline CDR1 and CDR2: LNHDA and SQIVND (reference sequence). The CDR3 loop is CASSMGTSGNIQYF. As DNA, the CDR3 is TGTGCCAGTAGTATGGGGACTAGCGGAAACATTCAGTACTTC. Combining the CDR3 with reference TRBV19 and TRBJ2-4 gives the whole variable domain DGGITQSPKYLFRKEGQNVTLSCEQNLNHDAMYWYRQDPGQGLRLIYYSQIVNDFQKGDIAEGYSVSREKKESFPLTVTSAQKNPTAFYLCASSMGTSGNIQYFGAGTRLSVL.

This rearrangement joins TRBV4-1 to TRBJ2-2; TRBD2 aligns across 14 bases. Germline CDR1 and CDR2: MGHRA and YSYEKL. This CDR3 contains 17 residues. V lost 4 bases and J lost 6; bases outside the gene matches: 7. The DNA of the CDR3 is TGCGCCAGCAGCCGAGAACGACTAGCGGGAGGGCCCGGGGAGCTGTTTTTT. It codes for CASSRERLAGGPGELFF.

This chain joins TRBV6-5 and TRBJ2-3; the D is unclear. The CDR3 is 14 amino acids. V lost 0 bases to trimming and J lost 2 bases, with 6 bases between them. Germline loops: CDR1 MNHEY, CDR2 SVGAGI. The CDR3 DNA sequence: TGTGCCAGCAGTTACTCGCCATACACAGATACGCAGTATTTT. Protein: CASSYSPYTDTQYF.

The chain links TRBV6-4 to TRBJ1-6; no definite D call. The germline V and J ends were trimmed by 6 bases and 3 bases, with 6 bases remaining between them. Germline V CDR1 and CDR2: MRHNA, SNTAGT. The CDR3 covers 13 residues. The CDR3 DNA reads TGTGCCAGCAGGCGGGACTATAATTCACCCCTCCACTTT. Protein product: CASRRDYNSPLHF.

The chain has TRBV6-1 and TRBJ2-1; tentative D call: TRBD2 (5 bases). The germline gives CDR1 MNHNS, CDR2 SASEGT. V lost 6 bases, J lost 7 bases, and 10 bases lay in between. This CDR3 is 12 amino acids long. The CDR3 coding sequence is TGTGCCAGCAGATCACTAGGAAATGAGCAGTTCTTC. Encoded protein: CASRSLGNEQFF.

The chain uses TRBV5-5 and TRBJ2-3, with D possibly TRBD1 on 5 matching bases. The CDR3 spans 14 residues. Germline assignment: CDR1 SGHKS and CDR2 YYEKEE (reference sequence). Trimming took off 2 bases at V and 0 bases at J, with 7 bases between the two ends. The CDR3 sequence is CASSFRTSTDTQYF. DNA for the CDR3: TGTGCCAGCAGCTTTAGGACAAGCACAGATACGCAGTATTTT.

This chain links TRBV27 with TRBJ2-2; D may be TRBD2 (5 bases). V lost 4 bases and J lost 1, with 19 bases in between. This CDR3 comprises 18 residues. CDR1 MNHEY and CDR2 SMNVEV come from the germline V gene (reference sequence). CDR3 bases: TGTGCCAGCAGTTCTACCGACTACCTACGCTTGAACACCGGGGAGCTGTTTTTT. It translates to CASSSTDYLRLNTGELFF.

The chain is built from TRBV14 and TRBJ1-1, with D uncertain. The CDR3 is 14 residues long. V lost 5 bases and J lost 0, with 10 bases in between. In germline, CDR1 is SGHDN, CDR2 FVKESK. The CDR3 DNA is TGTGCCAGCAGCGCACAGCTACTGAACACTGAAGCTTTCTTT. This gives the protein CASSAQLLNTEAFF. Filled out from reference TRBV14 and TRBJ1-1, the complete variable domain reads EAGVTQFPSHSVIEKGQTVTLRCDPISGHDNLYWYRRVMGKEIKFLLHFVKESKQDESGMPNNRFLAERTGGTYSTLKVQPAELEDSGVYFCASSAQLLNTEAFFGQGTRLTVV.

The chain links TRBV11-2 to TRBJ2-7; weak D call: TRBD1 (6 bases). This CDR3 contains 15 residues. Trimming cost V 3 bases and J 1 base, with 13 bases left between them. Per the germline V gene, CDR1 is SGHAT and CDR2 is FQNNGV. CDR3 loop: CASSFLQGPSYEQYF. As DNA, the CDR3 is TGTGCCAGCAGCTTCCTTCAGGGGCCATCCTACGAGCAGTACTTC.

CDR3 sequence reads: CASSSGWDEQFF. Written as DNA, the CDR3 is TGTGCCAGCAGCTCGGGGTGGGATGAGCAGTTCTTC. The chain has TRBV9 and TRBJ2-1; TRBD2 might be the D (5 bases). The length of the CDR3 is 12 residues. Per germline, CDR1 SGDLS and CDR2 YYNGEE. Trimming removed 4 bases at V and 8 bases at J, with 10 bases between.

The chain recombines TRBV15 with TRBJ1-1, with D unresolved. The V gene lost 0 bases and the J gene lost 10 bases, with 12 bases spanning the gap. This CDR3 contains 13 residues. CDR1 LNHNV and CDR2 YYDKDF come from the germline V gene (reference sequence). CDR3 bases: TGTGCCACCAGCAGAGAAGGGAGTGGGCGAGCTTTCTTT. Its translation is CATSREGSGRAFF.